Each of the 13 T cell receptor beta chains below was sequenced from the same sample in a study of STAT5B mutations in CD4+ large granular lymphocyte leukemia. Assay used: immunoSEQ multiplex PCR; TCRdb lists only in-frame clones, some missing. Of some 40,000 clones listed, 84% are singletons. What was sequenced was CD4+ T cells from blood buffy coats. Receptors were obtained from a human donor in good health.

This clone occurred a few times. V is TRBV2 and J is TRBJ2-2; tentatively, D is TRBD1 (5 bases). Germline V gene data show CDR1 as SNHLY and CDR2 as FYNNEI. The CDR3 has 14 amino acids. V lost 7 bases and J lost 5, with 14 bases in between. CDR3 nucleotides: TGTGCCAGCAATCCCTCAGGGCTTACCGGGGAGCTGTTTTTT. As protein: CASNPSGLTGELFF. Together with reference TRBV2 and TRBJ2-2, the CDR3 gives the full variable domain: EPEVTQTPSHQVTQMGQEVILRCVPISNHLYFYWYRQILGQKVEFLVSFYNNEISEKSEIFDDQFSVERPDGSNFTLKIRSTKLEDSAMYFCASNPSGLTGELFFGEGSRLTVL.

The chain combines TRBV7-2 with TRBJ2-7; 7 bases fit TRBD2. Germline values: CDR1 SGHTA, CDR2 FQGNSA. CDR3 length: 14 residues. J gave up 4 bases and V 3 bases, and 6 bases lay outside the gene matches. The CDR3 DNA reads as TGTGCCAGCAGCTTTAATGCGGGAGCTTACGAGCAGTACTTC. Its translation: CASSFNAGAYEQYF.

The V and J genes are TRBV6-6 and TRBJ1-2; 7 bases agree with TRBD1. Trimming at V came to 5 bases and at J to 5 bases, leaving 14 bases not matched to a gene. The CDR3 covers 16 residues. Looked up from germline, CDR1 is MNHNY and CDR2 is SVGAGI (reference sequence). For the CDR3, the DNA is TGTGCCAGCAGTGCAAGACAGGGAGTTGCCAATTATGGCTACACCTTC. This sequence encodes CASSARQGVANYGYTF.

The rearrangement joins TRBV2 to TRBJ1-5, with 11 bases aligning to TRBD1. The germline V gene has CDR1 SNHLY and CDR2 FYNNEI. The trim removed 6 bases at V and 6 bases at J, leaving 7 bases unmatched. CDR3 length: 15 residues. The CDR3 here is CASSALGTGGQPQHF. The CDR3 DNA sequence: TGTGCCAGCAGCGCCCTTGGGACAGGGGGTCAGCCCCAGCATTTT.

The rearrangement joins TRBV27 to TRBJ2-3; 11 bases fit TRBD2. V shed 5 bases, J shed 2 bases, and the junction held 6 bases outside the gene matches. This CDR3 is built from 16 residues. The germline CDR1 and CDR2 sequences are MNHEY and SMNVEV (reference sequence). The CDR3 region is CASSMTSGVYTDTQYF. In DNA form, the CDR3 reads TGTGCCAGCAGTATGACTAGCGGGGTATACACAGATACGCAGTATTTT.

The chain couples TRBV4-3 to TRBJ1-1, with 7 bases aligning to TRBD1. Trimming took 3 bases from V and 0 from J; bases not matched to a gene: 4. Germline-derived CDR1 and CDR2 are LGHNA and YSLEER. This CDR3 has 15 amino acids. This CDR3 reads CASSQVGTVNTEAFF. In DNA, the CDR3 is TGCGCCAGCAGCCAGGTCGGGACAGTGAACACTGAAGCTTTCTTT.

The J gene is TRBJ1-6, the V gene TRBV28; 7 bases align to TRBD1. The CDR3 runs 15 residues. Germline CDR1 reads MDHEN; CDR2 reads SYDVKM. The V segment lost 5 bases and the J segment 9 bases; nucleotides outside the gene matches: 10. The CDR3 region has the DNA TGTGCCAGCAGTCAGACAGGGAGCGGCTTTTCACCCCTCCACTTT. As protein: CASSQTGSGFSPLHF.

The rearrangement uses TRBV6-5 and TRBJ1-1; TRBD1 is a possible D gene (5 bases). The CDR3 has 15 amino acids. The V and J ends lost 6 bases and 1 base respectively, with 15 bases between them. Germline CDR1 MNHEY, CDR2 SVGAGI. The CDR3 coding sequence is TGTGCCAGCAGCGGACCAAGGGGATGGAACACTGAAGCTTTCTTT. Translating it yields CASSGPRGWNTEAFF.

The chain employs TRBV6-5 and TRBJ1-4; a weak D match, TRBD1 (6 bases). V shed 5 bases and J shed 8 bases, with 15 bases lying between them. CDR1 is MNHEY and CDR2 is SVGAGI in the germline V gene. The CDR3 is 14 residues long. The CDR3 bases are TGTGCCAGCAGTGATGACAGGCTGCAAGAAAAACTGTTTTTT. Protein: CASSDDRLQEKLFF.

The chain combines TRBV27 with TRBJ2-7; D remains ambiguous. Trimming stripped 3 bases from V and 1 base from J, with 10 bases between. The CDR3 covers 14 residues. The germline V gene has CDR1 MNHEY and CDR2 SMNVEV (reference sequence). The CDR3 loop is CASSFQGPSYEQYF. DNA for the CDR3: TGTGCCAGCAGTTTTCAAGGACCTTCCTACGAGCAGTACTTC.

This sequence joins TRBV6-1 and TRBJ1-2; 7 bases map to TRBD1. The CDR3 has 14 amino acids. The V segment lost 7 bases and the J segment 6 bases; nucleotides outside the gene matches: 11. Germline values: CDR1 MNHNS, CDR2 SASEGT. In nucleotides, the CDR3 is TGTGCCAGCATTGACAGGGCCCAGTGGAATGGCTACACCTTC. It is translated as CASIDRAQWNGYTF.

This chain uses TRBV5-4 with TRBJ2-3; D remains ambiguous. Trimming took off 4 bases at V and 1 base at J, with 13 bases between the two ends. Germline loops: CDR1 SGHNT, CDR2 YYREEE (reference sequence). The CDR3 loop spans 15 amino acids. CDR3 amino acids: CASSPGGGRTDTQYF. Written as DNA, the CDR3 is TGTGCCAGCAGCCCCGGTGGCGGCCGCACAGATACGCAGTATTTT.

This chain joins TRBV7-8 and TRBJ2-7; 8 bases fit TRBD1. The CDR3 is 16 residues long. Germline CDR1 is SGHVS and CDR2 is FQNEAQ. V shed 1 base, J shed 2 bases, and the junction held 7 bases outside the gene matches. CDR3 amino acids: CASSLGVGQVPYEQYF. The CDR3 DNA reads TGTGCCAGCAGCTTAGGTGTGGGACAGGTCCCCTACGAGCAGTACTTC.